A single sample gave rise to the 9 T cell receptor beta chains below, sequenced in a study of CD8 T cells in ankylosing spondylitis. Points from the study as a whole: Ankylosing spondylitis blood seemed to carry a telltale TCR beta motif made of under ten highly homologous variants.

Their antigens are not known. A single record per CDR3 protein comes from TCRdb applying MiXCR to the 5' RACE reads. The repertoire holds 750,000 to 850,000 distinct CDR3 sequences, with approximately 12% as singletons. Sequencing was performed on blood, either unsorted or a sorted T cell fraction (not recorded which). The receptors here all came from a male donor with ankylosing spondylitis.

The chain combines TRBV19 with TRBJ2-3; D is unresolved. Trimming stripped 3 bases from V and 3 bases from J, with 13 bases between. Germline V gives CDR1 LNHDA, CDR2 SQIVND (reference sequence). There are 15 residues in the CDR3. DNA of the CDR3: TGTGCCAGTAGTATCGGGCTCCAGCCGACAGATACGCAGTATTTT. Amino acids: CASSIGLQPTDTQYF.

This chain connects TRBV6-5 to TRBJ2-7; 7 bases match TRBD1. The CDR3 is 15 amino acids. Germline trimming cut 4 bases from V and 0 bases from J; bases unmatched to any gene: 6. Germline V gives CDR1 MNHEY, CDR2 SVGAGI. CDR3 protein: CASSWGQPRSYEQYF. The CDR3 DNA sequence: TGTGCCAGCAGTTGGGGACAGCCTCGCTCCTACGAGCAGTACTTC.

The rearrangement joins TRBV6-5 to TRBJ2-1; 9 nucleotides match TRBD1. The CDR3 has 15 residues. V lost 4 bases and J lost 4; bases outside the gene matches: 5. Germline-derived CDR1 and CDR2 are MNHEY and SVGAGI. CDR3 loop: CASSWEDRGYNEQFF. The CDR3 DNA sequence: TGTGCCAGCAGTTGGGAGGACAGGGGTTACAATGAGCAGTTCTTC.

This clonotype was detected only a few times. V is TRBV29-1 and J is TRBJ1-1; 7 bases map to TRBD1. The V segment lost 7 bases and the J segment 7 bases; nucleotides outside the gene matches: 6. CDR1 SQVTM and CDR2 ANQGSEA come from the germline V gene. The CDR3 sequence is 11 residues long. CDR3 DNA sequence: TGCAGCGCCCACAGGGGCTATGAAGCTTTCTTT. It encodes CSAHRGYEAFF.

The chain is built from TRBV7-2 and TRBJ1-2; the D gene is possibly TRBD1 (6 bases). This CDR3 comprises 16 residues. The V gene's germline CDR1 is SGHTA and CDR2 FQGNSA. V lost 5 bases and J lost 3, with 19 bases in between. CDR3 residues: CASSPGGRPADYGYTF. The CDR3 nucleotides read TGTGCCAGCAGCCCGGGGGGGCGGCCGGCGGACTATGGCTACACCTTC. The complete variable domain, with remaining parts taken from reference TRBV7-2 and TRBJ1-2, reads GAGVSQSPSNKVTEKGKDVELRCDPISGHTALYWYRQSLGQGLEFLIYFQGNSAPDKSGLPSDRFSAERTGGSVSTLTIQRTQQEDSAVYLCASSPGGRPADYGYTFGSGTRLTVV.

The CDR3 DNA is TGTGCCAGCAGTGAACAGGACGTCTACGAGCAGTACTTC. This encodes CASSEQDVYEQYF. This chain links TRBV2 with TRBJ2-7; D is ambiguous. Germline assignment: CDR1 SNHLY and CDR2 FYNNEI. This CDR3 has 13 residues. The V gene lost 2 bases and the J gene lost 3 bases, with 8 bases spanning the gap. Filled out from reference TRBV2 and TRBJ2-7, the complete variable domain reads EPEVTQTPSHQVTQMGQEVILRCVPISNHLYFYWYRQILGQKVEFLVSFYNNEISEKSEIFDDQFSVERPDGSNFTLKIRSTKLEDSAMYFCASSEQDVYEQYFGPGTRLTVT.

This clonotype turned up a few times. The chain employs TRBV12-3 or TRBV12-4 and TRBJ2-7, with D unresolved. Trimming cost V 4 bases and J 7 bases, with 14 bases left between them. The CDR3 extends over 13 amino acids. Written as DNA, the CDR3 is TGTGCCAGCAGTTATTTCGCAGGCCAGGAGCAGTACTTC. Its protein is CASSYFAGQEQYF.

In this sample, this clonotype turned up a few times. The rearrangement joins TRBV20-1 to TRBJ2-1; TRBD1 matches 11 bases. Germline CDR1 reads DFQATT; CDR2 reads SNEGSKA (reference sequence). This CDR3 is 15 amino acids long. The ends lost 2 bases at V and 8 bases at J; junction bases unmatched: 8. CDR3 sequence: CSARLGRTGGDEQFF. CDR3 in DNA: TGCAGTGCTAGACTGGGTCGGACAGGGGGCGATGAGCAGTTCTTC.

The V and J genes are TRBV7-9 and TRBJ2-5; TRBD2 agrees at 9 bases. The V segment lost 4 bases and the J segment 2 bases; nucleotides outside the gene matches: 11. Germline V gene data show CDR1 as SEHNR and CDR2 as FQNEAQ (reference sequence). The CDR3 has 17 residues. The CDR3 nucleotides read TGTGCCAGCAGCTCTCACCTGGGACTAGCCGCTCAAGAGACCCAGTACTTC. Its protein is CASSSHLGLAAQETQYF.